This T cell receptor (beta chain) is drawn from a study of PD-1 blockade in classical Hodgkin lymphoma (TCRdb year 2020). At the level of the whole study: Nivolumab dosing was 3 mg/kg intravenously every 2 weeks, continuing until either disease progression or unacceptable toxicity. The study used TCR beta sequencing and CyTOF to define a peripheral blood immune signature of response to PD-1 blockade in classical Hodgkin lymphoma.

About this clone: This receptor's antigen is unknown. Base qualities were left out, and no much larger clone turns up one base away.

This specimen's time point label, interpreted: cycle 2 day 1 (C2D1) of nivolumab. Relapse after autologous stem cell transplantation had occurred in all trial patients, and cohorts A, B and C were distinguished by prior brentuximab vedotin exposure. The trial cohort comprised fewer than 65 patients with relapsed/refractory classical Hodgkin lymphoma whose best overall responses were complete response, partial response or progressive disease. Single-agent nivolumab was administered to trial patients in the multi-cohort phase II CheckMate 205 trial. Best overall response was determined by an independent review committee according to the 2007 International Working Group response criteria. Trial PBMCs were collected immediately before nivolumab initiation (C1D1) and during therapy at cycle 2 day 1 and cycle 4 day 1. After peripheral blood was drawn into 8 mL Vacutainer Cell Preparation Tubes, PBMCs were isolated by centrifugation and then cryopreserved.

General study outcomes and caveats: Baseline TCR diversity was reported to be lower in newly diagnosed patients than in healthy donors and to be lower still in relapsed/refractory patients. Lower diversity was observed in patients in whom nivolumab was started less than 1 year after ASCT, and these patients were excluded from later analyses so that confounding by immune reconstitution would be avoided. By C4D1, a significant rise was seen in CD4+ TCR diversity but not in CD8+ TCR diversity (p=0.0027 vs p=0.16), and the rise was most apparent among complete responders (p=0.02). Trial patients with a complete response had baseline diversity similar to that of newly diagnosed patients, while partial responders and progressors had significantly lower diversity. The study was restricted to a single clinical trial cohort, and the causes of repertoire differences, possibly disease activity or prior therapy, were left undefined.

The V and J ends are trimmed by 5 bases and 2 bases, leaving 12 bases between them. Reading the germline V gene (reference sequence) gives CDR1 MNHEY and CDR2 SMNVEV. From the cysteine up to the phenylalanine, the CDR3 has a length of 14 residues. Of the read, only the CDR3 DNA is kept; its 42 bases are in frame from base 1. Genomic DNA was isolated using the Qiagen DNeasy kit from unsorted PBMCs as well as from negatively selected CD4+ and CD8+ fractions. Amplification of TCR beta CDR3 regions was done by immunoSEQ multiplex PCR with primers that anneal to V and J segments. A synthetic immune receptor repertoire was used to minimize amplification bias, and any remaining bias was removed computationally after sequencing. As for the original processing: Repertoire diversity was quantified as the Shannon entropy index using custom Python scripts. The unsorted, CD4+ and CD8+ repertoires were each analyzed separately, with the exception of combined analyses, where CD4+ and CD8+ sequences were merged in silico. A clone counted as expanded when the clone's frequency after treatment rose at least 2-fold relative to C1D1, and clones undetected at baseline were given a pseudocount of 0.5. Clones with 0 or 1 copy at C1D1 were classified as singleton clones, and clones with 2 or more copies were classified as non-singleton clones. By matching protein sequences in sorted samples from the same patient, clones expanded in unsorted samples were annotated as CD4+, CD8+ or unknown. Diversity changes from C1D1 to C4D1 were tested in paired samples using Wilcoxon tests. TCRdb carries this immuneACCESS record with in-frame sequences only. Its versions omit some clonotypes, under half of them owing to an unresolved V gene in the studies checked, with the rest unexplained. D and trimming come from the DNA, and the V and J calls and clone size come from that table. Counted in this sample were roughly 60,000 clones; around nine tenths of them appeared once. The biggest ten clones account for about 5.6% of the sample.

The sequence derives from a human donor with classical Hodgkin lymphoma. The sequence is built from TRBV27 and TRBJ1-2; D gene: possibly TRBD1, on 6 matching bases. Sequencing was performed on peripheral blood mononuclear cells (PBMCs), taken before the second cycle of nivolumab. The CDR3 here reads CASSLGGTNYGYTF. The nucleotides read TGTGCCAGCAGTCTAGGGGGTACCAACTATGGCTACACCTTC.